Sequencing of this T cell receptor (beta chain) was carried out in a study of technical replicates of blood from a few donors (TCRdb year 2017). Libraries were built with the immunoSEQ multiplex PCR assay. TCRdb limited this immuneACCESS table to in-frame rearrangements with V and J called. A share of clones is missing; checked studies link under half to unresolved V genes, and the rest is unexplained. In all, the sample holds 74,000 or so clones, and just under 95% of those were seen once. More than 0.3% of the sample rests with the top ten. Per the germline V gene, MNHNS is the CDR1 and SASEGT is the CDR2. The CDR3 spans 15 residues, from the cysteine through the phenylalanine. The kept DNA is CDR3 alone, 45 bases in frame from the first base. V is clipped by 4 bases and J by 0 bases, and the sequence between their germline boundaries is 13 bases long. About this clone itself: Which antigen it targets is not known. Per-nucleotide qualities are absent, and no much larger clonotype sits a single base away.

The V and J segments used are TRBV6-1 and TRBJ2-7; possibly the D gene is TRBD1, per 6 matching bases. The material sequenced was T cells isolated from PBMCs. The source of this sequence is a human donor in good health. The nucleotide sequence reads TGTGCCAGCAGTGCCTGGACAGCCCTCTCCTACGAGCAGTACTTC. Its protein is CASSAWTALSYEQYF.